This is a list of T cell receptor beta chains from one sample in a study of HIV-infected patients and healthy controls. A single record per CDR3 protein comes from TCRdb applying MiXCR to the 5' RACE reads. Found here are some 20,000 distinct CDR3 sequences, about 8.2% of them singletons; the top ten hold roughly 7.1%. Sequencing was performed on blood. The receptors shown here come from an adult in good health. The CDR3 runs from the conserved cysteine through the conserved F or W. Fields, in order: J gene, V gene, D gene, clone size, CDR3 DNA, CDR3 protein. A D gene is named only where the DNA matches it firmly. Only some rows state a clone size, as once, few, many or a class for expanded clones.

>TRBJ1-6|TRBV28|TRBD1|many
TGTGCCAGCAGTTTTCTCCCTGGACAGGGAGGCTCACCCCTCCACTTT
CASSFLPGQGGSPLHF
>TRBJ2-1|TRBV5-1|NA|medium-sized
TGCGCCAGCAGTCCTCAGGCACACAATGAGCAGTTCTTC
CASSPQAHNEQFF
>TRBJ2-3|TRBV29-1|NA|medium-sized
TGCAGCGTGTCGGGAGTCACAGATACGCAGTATTTT
CSVSGVTDTQYF
>TRBJ1-1|TRBV7-2|NA|medium-sized
TGTGCCAGCAGACTTCACAGGAACACTGAAGCTTTCTTT
CASRLHRNTEAFF
>TRBJ1-5|TRBV6-2/TRBV6-3|NA|many
TGTGCCAGCAGGACAGGTGGAGATAGCAATCAGCCCCAGCATTTT
CASRTGGDSNQPQHF
>TRBJ2-1|TRBV6-6|NA|many
TGTGCCAGCTCGTGGACGGCCGAAGGGGAGCAGTTCTTC
CASSWTAEGEQFF
>TRBJ2-5|TRBV20-1|NA|many
TGCAGTGCTAGAAAAACCCTGGACAGCGTAGAGACCCAGTACTTC
CSARKTLDSVETQYF
>TRBJ2-7|TRBV27|NA|many
TGTGCCAGCAGTTTGGCCCCGGAGTCCTACGAGCAGTACTTC
CASSLAPESYEQYF
>TRBJ2-3|TRBV5-4|NA|medium-sized
TGTGCCAGCACCAGGGGATCCACAGATACGCAGTATTTT
CASTRGSTDTQYF
>TRBJ2-1|TRBV12-3/TRBV12-4|NA|medium-sized
TGTGCCAGCAGTTTAACCAGCAGGAGGGGCAATGAGCAGTTCTTC
CASSLTSRRGNEQFF
>TRBJ2-1|TRBV7-9|NA|many
TGTGCCAGCAGCTTTGACTACTCGAATGAGCAGTTCTTC
CASSFDYSNEQFF
>TRBJ1-1|TRBV5-1|NA|NA
TGCGCCAGCAGCTTGGGACAGAAGAACACTGAAGCTTTCTTT
CASSLGQKNTEAFF
>TRBJ2-7|TRBV7-9|NA|medium-sized
TGTGCCAGCAGCTCCCGGGACCAGACCTACGAGCAGTACTTC
CASSSRDQTYEQYF
>TRBJ2-6|TRBV6-1|NA|medium-sized
TGTGCCAGCAGTGAAAAGCCAGCCTCTGGGGCCAACGTCCTGACTTTC
CASSEKPASGANVLTF
>TRBJ2-7|TRBV7-2|TRBD2|many
TGTGCCAGCAGCTTAGAAGGACTAGCGGGAGCCTACGAGCAGTACTTC
CASSLEGLAGAYEQYF
>TRBJ2-1|TRBV7-2|TRBD1|many
TGTGCCAGCAGCTTCTGGGACAGGGAATACTATGAGCAGTTCTTC
CASSFWDREYYEQFF
>TRBJ2-5|TRBV3-1|NA|NA
TGTGCCAGCAGCCAGCGTACAGGCGGCGGGGTAGAGACCCAGTACTTC
CASSQRTGGGVETQYF
>TRBJ1-1|TRBV5-6|NA|few
TGTGCCAGCAGCATAACCGGGACAATGAACACTGAAGCTTTCTTT
CASSITGTMNTEAFF
>TRBJ2-3|TRBV28|TRBD2|few
TGTGCCAGCAGTTTAACAGCGGGGAACCCTCCGCAGTATTTT
CASSLTAGNPPQYF
>TRBJ2-5|TRBV2|NA|few
TGTGCCAGCAGTGAAGAGGGGGGCCGTATGTACTTC
CASSEEGGRMYF
>TRBJ1-5|TRBV20-1|TRBD1|medium-sized
TGCAGTGCTAAGACAGGGGCCGGTCAGCCCCAGCATTTT
CSAKTGAGQPQHF
>TRBJ2-3|TRBV20-1|NA|many
TGCAGTGCCACAGAAGCAGATACGCAGTATTTT
CSATEADTQYF
>TRBJ1-1|TRBV5-1|NA|NA
TGCGCCAGCAGCTTGGCCGGGGGTAGAACTTTCTTT
CASSLAGGRTFF
>TRBJ2-3|TRBV7-9|NA|many
TGTGCCAGCAGCTTCAAACAGGAGGATACGCAGTATTTT
CASSFKQEDTQYF
>TRBJ1-1|TRBV14|TRBD1|medium-sized
TGTGCCAGCAGCCAAGACAGGGGGACCACCTACACTGAAGCTTTCTTT
CASSQDRGTTYTEAFF
>TRBJ2-1|TRBV12-3/TRBV12-4|TRBD1|once
TGTGCCAGCAGCCTAACAGGGGGCCAGGTTAACAATGAGCAGTTCTTC
CASSLTGGQVNNEQFF
>TRBJ2-5|TRBV20-1|NA|many
TGCAGTGCTTCCGATGACAGCGGGTACCAAGAGACCCAGTACTTC
CSASDDSGYQETQYF
>TRBJ2-1|TRBV28|NA|many
TGTGCCACCGGGGGGCCTCGAAGGTTCTTC
CATGGPRRFF
>TRBJ2-1|TRBV4-1|TRBD2|many
TGCGCCAGCAGCCGATCGACTAGCGGGAGAAACGATGAGCAGTTCTTC
CASSRSTSGRNDEQFF
>TRBJ1-5|TRBV11-2|NA|many
TGTGCCAGCAGCCGCCGGGGGGAGGCTCATCAGCCCCAGCATTTT
CASSRRGEAHQPQHF
>TRBJ2-1|TRBV5-1|TRBD1|many
TGCGCCAGCAGCTTGGCAGGACAGGTTTCGTATGAGCAGTTCTTC
CASSLAGQVSYEQFF
>TRBJ2-1|TRBV19|TRBD2|many
TGTGCCAGTAGTATAGTAGCGGGATCCAATGAGCAGTTCTTC
CASSIVAGSNEQFF
>TRBJ2-1|TRBV6-5|TRBD2|many
TGTGCCAGCAGCAAGACTAGCTCTGGATACAATGAGCAGTTCTTC
CASSKTSSGYNEQFF
>TRBJ1-1|TRBV5-1|NA|many
TGCGCCAGCACCTTTTCTACGACGGAGAACACTGAAGCTTTCTTT
CASTFSTTENTEAFF
>TRBJ2-3|TRBV6-6|NA|many
TGTGCCAGCAGATGGGACGGAACAGATACGCAGTATTTT
CASRWDGTDTQYF
>TRBJ2-3|TRBV3-1|NA|many
TGTGCCAGCAGCCAATCTGAGCGTAGAAGGAGCACAGATACGCAGTATTTT
CASSQSERRRSTDTQYF
>TRBJ2-3|TRBV7-9|NA|many
TGTGCCAGCAGCCTGGACACTCGCACAGATACGCAGTATTTT
CASSLDTRTDTQYF
>TRBJ2-7|TRBV4-1|NA|many
TGCGCCAGCAGCCCCCGGGACACCAGGTCCTACGAGCAGTACTTC
CASSPRDTRSYEQYF
>TRBJ2-7|TRBV12-3/TRBV12-4|NA|few
TGTGCCAGCAGCCTGATTACCCGGGACTTGAGCTCCTACGAGCAGTACTTC
CASSLITRDLSSYEQYF
>TRBJ2-5|TRBV7-2|NA|many
TGTGCCAGCAGCCCGAAGACAGGCGTCCAAGAGACCCAGTACTTC
CASSPKTGVQETQYF
>TRBJ2-1|TRBV7-9|NA|NA
TGTGCCAGCGCTCCCCATGGGGCTCTCAATGAGCAGTTCTTC
CASAPHGALNEQFF
>TRBJ2-2|TRBV9|NA|medium-sized
TGTGCCAGCAGCGCAGGGAGGACAGTTAACACCGGGGAGCTGTTTTTT
CASSAGRTVNTGELFF
>TRBJ2-1|TRBV4-1|TRBD2|medium-sized
TGCGCCAGCAGCCAAGATCGGTTCCCTAGCGGTCAGTTCTTC
CASSQDRFPSGQFF
>TRBJ2-7|TRBV25-1|TRBD2|few
TGTGCCAGCAGTTTCCCGGGGGGGGGTTACGAGCAGTACTTC
CASSFPGGGYEQYF
>TRBJ2-3|TRBV27|NA|many
TGTGCCAGCAGTCCCTCGTGGTCCAAGACAGATACGCAGTATTTT
CASSPSWSKTDTQYF
>TRBJ2-1|TRBV18|TRBD1|NA
TGTGCCAGCTCACCTACCGGGACAGGGGGCAATGAGCAGTTCTTC
CASSPTGTGGNEQFF
>TRBJ2-7|TRBV27|TRBD2|many
TGTGCCAGCAGTTTAGTCGGGGAGGGATCCTACGAGCAGTACTTC
CASSLVGEGSYEQYF
>TRBJ2-5|TRBV5-1|NA|few
TGCGCCAGCAGTTATGACGGAGAGACCCAGTACTTC
CASSYDGETQYF
>TRBJ2-7|TRBV11-2|TRBD2|medium-sized
TGTGCCAGCAGCTTCGCCAGCGGGAGCGTCCCCTACGAGCAGTACTTC
CASSFASGSVPYEQYF
>TRBJ2-7|TRBV5-6|NA|NA
TGTACCAGCAGCTCCGGCTACGAGCAGTACTTC
CTSSSGYEQYF
>TRBJ1-2|TRBV5-4|NA|many
TGTGCCAGCAGCTTAGACAACGCCTATGGCTACACCTTC
CASSLDNAYGYTF
>TRBJ2-5|TRBV20-1|NA|medium-sized
TGCAGTGCCCACAGTGTCAGGCAAGAGACCCAGTACTTC
CSAHSVRQETQYF
>TRBJ2-3|TRBV7-6|NA|many
TGTGCCAGCAAAATAAGGGGCGCTTGGGATACGCAGTATTTT
CASKIRGAWDTQYF